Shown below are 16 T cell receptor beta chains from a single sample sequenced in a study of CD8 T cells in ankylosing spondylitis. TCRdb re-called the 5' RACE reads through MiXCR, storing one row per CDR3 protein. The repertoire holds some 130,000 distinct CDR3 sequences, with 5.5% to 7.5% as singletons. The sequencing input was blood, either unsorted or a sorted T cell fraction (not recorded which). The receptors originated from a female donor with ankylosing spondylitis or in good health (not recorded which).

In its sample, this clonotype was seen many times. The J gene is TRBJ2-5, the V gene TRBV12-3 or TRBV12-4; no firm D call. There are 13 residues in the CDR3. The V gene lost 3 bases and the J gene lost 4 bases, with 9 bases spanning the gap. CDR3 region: CASSFSSGETQYF. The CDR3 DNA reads TGTGCCAGCAGTTTCTCCTCGGGAGAGACCCAGTACTTC.

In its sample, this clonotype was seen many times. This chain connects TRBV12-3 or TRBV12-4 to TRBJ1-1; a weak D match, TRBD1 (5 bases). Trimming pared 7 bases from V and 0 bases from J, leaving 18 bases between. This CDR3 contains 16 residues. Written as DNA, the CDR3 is TGTGCCAGCACCCTACGGGGGGTTTCAGTGAACACTGAAGCTTTCTTT. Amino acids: CASTLRGVSVNTEAFF.

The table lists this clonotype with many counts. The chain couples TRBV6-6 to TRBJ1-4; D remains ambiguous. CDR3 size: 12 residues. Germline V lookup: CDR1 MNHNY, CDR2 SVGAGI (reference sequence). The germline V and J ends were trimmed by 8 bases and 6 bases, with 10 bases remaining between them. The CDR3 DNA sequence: TGTGCCAGCTGGAGAGAGGATGAAAAACTGTTTTTT. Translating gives CASWREDEKLFF.

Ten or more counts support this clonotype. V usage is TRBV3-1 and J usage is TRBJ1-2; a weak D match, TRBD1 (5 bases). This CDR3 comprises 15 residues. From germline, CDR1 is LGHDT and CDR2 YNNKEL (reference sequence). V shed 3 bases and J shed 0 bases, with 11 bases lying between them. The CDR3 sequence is CASSHGGGTNYGYTF. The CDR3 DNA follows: TGTGCCAGCAGCCATGGTGGGGGGACTAACTATGGCTACACCTTC.

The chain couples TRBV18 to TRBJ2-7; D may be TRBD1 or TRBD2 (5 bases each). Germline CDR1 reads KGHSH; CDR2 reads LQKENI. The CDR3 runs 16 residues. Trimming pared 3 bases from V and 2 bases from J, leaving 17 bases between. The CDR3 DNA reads TGTGCCAGCTCACCGGTTTCCGGGACGGAAGCCTACGAGCAGTACTTC. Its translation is CASSPVSGTEAYEQYF.

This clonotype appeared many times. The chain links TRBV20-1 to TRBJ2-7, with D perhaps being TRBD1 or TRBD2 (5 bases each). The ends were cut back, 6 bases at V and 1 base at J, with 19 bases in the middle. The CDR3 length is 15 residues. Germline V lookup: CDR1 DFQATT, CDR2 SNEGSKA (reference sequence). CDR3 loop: CSARLGVPPSYEQYF. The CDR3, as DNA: TGCAGTGCCAGACTGGGGGTCCCTCCTTCCTACGAGCAGTACTTC.

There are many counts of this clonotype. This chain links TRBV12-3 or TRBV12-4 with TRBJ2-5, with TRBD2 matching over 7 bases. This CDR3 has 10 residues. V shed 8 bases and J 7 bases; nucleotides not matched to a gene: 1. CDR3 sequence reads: CASGRGTQYF. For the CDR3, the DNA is TGTGCCAGCGGGAGGGGGACCCAGTACTTC.

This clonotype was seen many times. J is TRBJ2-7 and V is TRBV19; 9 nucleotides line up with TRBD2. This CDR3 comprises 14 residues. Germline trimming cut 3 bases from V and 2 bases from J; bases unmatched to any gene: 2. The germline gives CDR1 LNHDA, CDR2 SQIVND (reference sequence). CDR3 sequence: CASSMGGGAYEQYF. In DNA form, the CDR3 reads TGTGCCAGTAGTATGGGCGGGGGGGCCTACGAGCAGTACTTC. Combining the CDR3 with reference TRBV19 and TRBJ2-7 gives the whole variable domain DGGITQSPKYLFRKEGQNVTLSCEQNLNHDAMYWYRQDPGQGLRLIYYSQIVNDFQKGDIAEGYSVSREKKESFPLTVTSAQKNPTAFYLCASSMGGGAYEQYFGPGTRLTVT.

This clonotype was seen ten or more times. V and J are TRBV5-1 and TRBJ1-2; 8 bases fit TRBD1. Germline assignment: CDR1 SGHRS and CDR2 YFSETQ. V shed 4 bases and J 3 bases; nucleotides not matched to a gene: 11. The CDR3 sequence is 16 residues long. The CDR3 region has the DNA TGCGCCAGCAGCCCCTTACAGGGGGTCGGTGACTATGGCTACACCTTC. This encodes CASSPLQGVGDYGYTF.

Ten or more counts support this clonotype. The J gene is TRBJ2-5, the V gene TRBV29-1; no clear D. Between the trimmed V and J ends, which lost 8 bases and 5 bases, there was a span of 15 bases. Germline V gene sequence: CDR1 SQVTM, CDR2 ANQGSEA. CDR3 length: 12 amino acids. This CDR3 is CSLTFGVETQYF. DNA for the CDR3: TGCAGCCTGACGTTTGGGGTGGAGACCCAGTACTTC.

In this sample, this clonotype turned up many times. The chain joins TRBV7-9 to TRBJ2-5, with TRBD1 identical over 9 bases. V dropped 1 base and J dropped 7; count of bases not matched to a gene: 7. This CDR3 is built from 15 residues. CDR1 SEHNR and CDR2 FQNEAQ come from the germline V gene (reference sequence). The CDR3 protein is CASSLEGTGLGTQYF. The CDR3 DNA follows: TGTGCCAGCAGCTTAGAAGGGACAGGGCTCGGGACCCAGTACTTC.

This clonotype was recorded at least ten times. In DNA form, the CDR3 reads TGTGCCAGCAGCGTGCGGGGGGTGTCCGGGGAGCTGTTTTTT. Residues: CASSVRGVSGELFF. The J gene is TRBJ2-2, the V gene TRBV7-2, with 8 bases aligning to TRBD2. From germline, CDR1 is SGHTA and CDR2 FQGNSA. The CDR3 length is 14 residues. Losses at the gene ends were 5 bases for V and 6 bases for J; bases not matched to a gene: 5.

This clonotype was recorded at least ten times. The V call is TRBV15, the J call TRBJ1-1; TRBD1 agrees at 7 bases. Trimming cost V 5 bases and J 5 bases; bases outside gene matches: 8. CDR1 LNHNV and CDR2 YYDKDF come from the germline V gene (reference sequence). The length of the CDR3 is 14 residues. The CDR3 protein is CATSGNRGGTEAFF. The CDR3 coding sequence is TGTGCCACCAGCGGGAACAGGGGAGGGACTGAAGCTTTCTTT.

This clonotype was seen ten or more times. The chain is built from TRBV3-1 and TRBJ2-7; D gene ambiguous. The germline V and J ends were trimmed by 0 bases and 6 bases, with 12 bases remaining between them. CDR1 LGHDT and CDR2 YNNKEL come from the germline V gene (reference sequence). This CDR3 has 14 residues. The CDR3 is CASSQDPGPFEQYF. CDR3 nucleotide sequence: TGTGCCAGCAGCCAAGATCCCGGACCCTTCGAGCAGTACTTC.

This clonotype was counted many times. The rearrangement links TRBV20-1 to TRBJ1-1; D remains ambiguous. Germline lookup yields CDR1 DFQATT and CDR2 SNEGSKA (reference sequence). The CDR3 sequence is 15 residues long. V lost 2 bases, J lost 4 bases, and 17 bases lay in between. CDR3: CSARYTSGFRTEAFF. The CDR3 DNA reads TGCAGTGCTAGATATACCTCAGGATTTCGCACTGAAGCTTTCTTT.

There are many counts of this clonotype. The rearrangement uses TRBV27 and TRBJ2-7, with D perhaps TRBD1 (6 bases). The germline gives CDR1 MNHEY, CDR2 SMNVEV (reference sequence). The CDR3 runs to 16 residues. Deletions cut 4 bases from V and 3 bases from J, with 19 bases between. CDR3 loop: CASSSSRHIGGYEQYF. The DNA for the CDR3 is TGTGCCAGCAGTTCCTCCCGACACATAGGGGGCTACGAGCAGTACTTC.